These 32 T cell receptor beta chains came from one sample sequenced in a study of T cell responses to AZD1222 COVID-19 vaccine (dated by TCRdb to the early 2020s). The time point label on this specimen signifies: about 28 days (+/-7) after the second vaccine dose. Libraries were built with the immunoSEQ multiplex PCR assay. TCRdb limited this immuneACCESS table to in-frame rearrangements with V and J called. A share of clones is missing; checked studies link under half to unresolved V genes, and the rest is unexplained. The sample table contains some 74,000 clones; only one count was recorded for about 85% of them. The ten largest clones represent roughly 1.3% of the sample. The input for sequencing was peripheral blood, taken 28 days after the second AZD1222 dose. These receptors all stem from an adult who received the AZD1222 COVID-19 vaccine.

The chain has TRBV19 and TRBJ2-3; 7 bases map to TRBD2. V was pared by 9 bases and J by 9 bases, with 9 bases of the junction left unmatched. Germline CDR1 is LNHDA and CDR2 is SQIVND (reference sequence). This CDR3 has 12 residues. The chain's CDR3 is CASGEAGTTQYF. In DNA form, the CDR3 reads TGTGCCAGCGGGGAAGCGGGAACCACGCAGTATTTT.

The sample holds one count of this clone. V usage is TRBV19 and J usage is TRBJ2-7; D may match TRBD1 or TRBD2 (5 bases each). The CDR3 spans 14 residues. Looked up from germline, CDR1 is LNHDA and CDR2 is SQIVND (reference sequence). The V gene lost 7 bases and the J gene lost 2 bases, with 15 bases spanning the gap. CDR3: CASMRGGVPYEQYF. The CDR3 region has the DNA TGTGCCAGTATGAGGGGTGGCGTCCCCTACGAGCAGTACTTC.

In this sample, this clone turned up once. The J gene is TRBJ2-3, the V gene TRBV30, with D unclear. Per the germline V gene, CDR1 is GTSNPN and CDR2 is SVGIG (reference sequence). Between the trimmed V and J ends, which lost 3 bases and 6 bases, there was a span of 13 bases. There are 13 residues in the CDR3. CDR3 region: CAWRAPPADTQYF. CDR3 coding DNA: TGTGCCTGGAGAGCCCCCCCCGCGGATACGCAGTATTTT. The entire variable domain, with the rest obtained from reference TRBV30 and TRBJ2-3, is as follows: SQTIHQWPATLVQPVGSPLSLECTVEGTSNPNLYWYRQAAGRGLQLLFYSVGIGQISSEVPQNLSASRPQDRQFILSSKKLLLSDSGFYLCAWRAPPADTQYFGPGTRLTVL.

This clone has only one observation. CDR3 in amino acids: CASSFGGTYEQYF. In DNA, the CDR3 is TGTGCCAGCAGTTTCGGCGGGACCTACGAGCAGTACTTC. This rearrangement joins TRBV12-3 or TRBV12-4 to TRBJ2-7; perhaps TRBD2 as D (6 bases). V was trimmed by 3 bases and J by 2 bases, leaving 8 bases between them. The CDR3 length is 13 residues.

This clone was picked up one time. The chain is built from TRBV30 and TRBJ1-2, with D possibly TRBD1 on 5 matching bases. The length of the CDR3 is 13 residues. V dropped 5 bases and J dropped 5 bases, with 15 bases sitting between them. Per germline, CDR1 GTSNPN and CDR2 SVGIG (reference sequence). The CDR3 DNA is TGTGCCTGGGGAACCGGGACCCCTTATGGCTACACCTTC. This codes for CAWGTGTPYGYTF.

V usage is TRBV18 and J usage is TRBJ1-3; TRBD1 agrees at 7 bases. The CDR3 consists of 17 residues. Germline CDR1 and CDR2: KGHSH and LQKENI. V was pared by 1 base and J by 0 bases, with 6 bases of the junction left unmatched. Here the CDR3 DNA reads TGTGCCAGCTCACCACGGGACAGACAGAACTCTGGAAACACCATATATTTT. Translation: CASSPRDRQNSGNTIYF.

The chain has TRBV30 and TRBJ1-5; 7 bases align to TRBD1. This CDR3 is built from 17 residues. With V trimmed by 0 bases and J by 0 bases, 8 bases remained unmatched. Germline values: CDR1 GTSNPN, CDR2 SVGIG (reference sequence). CDR3 residues: CAWSVRRDSYSNQPQHF. The CDR3 DNA is TGTGCCTGGAGTGTACGTCGGGACAGTTATAGCAATCAGCCCCAGCATTTT.

Remarks on this clone: Sequence at one end of the junction differs from germline and may be a read error. The CDR3 sequence: CASSFGPNTEAFF. The CDR3 DNA sequence: TGTGCTAGCAGCTTCGGGCCGAACACTGAAGCTTTCTTT. The chain is built from TRBV7-7 and TRBJ1-1, with D unclear. This CDR3 contains 13 residues. Germline CDR1 SSHAT, CDR2 FNYEAQ (reference sequence).

The CDR3 DNA is TGTGCCAGCAGCCTTCCTAGGCCCAAAAACATTCAGTACTTC. Its protein product is CASSLPRPKNIQYF. This chain connects TRBV6-2 or TRBV6-3 to TRBJ2-4; D not certain. The CDR3 has 14 residues. The ends were cut back, 6 bases at V and 2 bases at J, with 11 bases in the middle. Per germline, CDR1 MNHEY and CDR2 SVGEGT.

The chain recombines TRBV5-1 with TRBJ2-3; 11 bases are shared with TRBD2. This CDR3 is 17 amino acids long. CDR1 SGHRS and CDR2 YFSETQ come from the germline V gene. The junction had 7 bases not matched to a gene; V was cut back by 0 bases and J by 4 bases. CDR3 protein: CASSLAPTSGSSDTQYF. CDR3 DNA: TGCGCCAGCAGCTTGGCCCCTACTAGCGGGAGTTCAGATACGCAGTATTTT. Full variable domain (remainder filled in from reference TRBV5-1 and TRBJ2-3): KAGVTQTPRYLIKTRGQQVTLSCSPISGHRSVSWYQQTPGQGLQFLFEYFSETQRNKGNFPGRFSGRQFSNSRSEMNVSTLELGDSALYLCASSLAPTSGSSDTQYFGPGTRLTVL.

CDR3 bases: TGTGCCAGCAGCGCCGTGGGGGAGCAGTACTTC. Its translation is CASSAVGEQYF. The genes are TRBV7-9 and TRBJ2-7; D not resolved. V lost 5 bases and J 7 bases, leaving 9 bases between the germline ends. CDR3 length: 11 residues. Germline V lookup: CDR1 SEHNR, CDR2 FQNEAQ (reference sequence).

This clone showed up just once. This sequence joins TRBV14 and TRBJ1-6; D possibly corresponds to TRBD1 (5 bases). V shed 4 bases and J shed 8 bases, with 15 bases lying between them. The length of the CDR3 is 15 residues. Germline V CDR1 and CDR2: SGHDN, FVKESK. The CDR3 DNA reads TGTGCCAGCAGCCGAACCGGGACTAATTATTCACCCCTCCACTTT. Protein product: CASSRTGTNYSPLHF.

The chain couples TRBV6-5 to TRBJ2-7; no firm D call. The germline V gene has CDR1 MNHEY and CDR2 SVGAGI. The ends were cut back, 0 bases at V and 4 bases at J, with 13 bases in the middle. The CDR3 has 15 amino acids. Here the CDR3 DNA reads TGTGCCAGCAGTTACTCAACATTAGAAGATTACGAGCAGTACTTC. It encodes CASSYSTLEDYEQYF.

This clone was counted a few times. The CDR3 region has the DNA TGTGCCAGCTCACCTGGCAGCGGGAGGGGTAATGAGCAGTTCTTC. Protein sequence: CASSPGSGRGNEQFF. J is TRBJ2-1 and V is TRBV18; TRBD2 agrees at 10 bases. The CDR3 extends over 15 amino acids. V lost 3 bases to trimming and J lost 7 bases; unmatched junction nucleotides: 6. Germline values: CDR1 KGHSH, CDR2 LQKENI.

The J gene is TRBJ1-1, the V gene TRBV7-9, with D unresolved. CDR1 is SEHNR and CDR2 is FQNEAQ in the germline V gene (reference sequence). Deletions cut 3 bases from V and 2 bases from J, with 7 bases between. The CDR3 runs to 13 residues. CDR3 sequence (DNA): TGTGCCAGCAGCTTTCTGGACAACACTGAAGCTTTCTTT. Its protein is CASSFLDNTEAFF.

This sequence joins TRBV2 and TRBJ2-7; 12 positions agree with TRBD2. V shed 0 bases, J shed 0 bases, and the junction held 6 bases outside the gene matches. Per germline, CDR1 SNHLY and CDR2 FYNNEI. The CDR3 sequence is 18 residues long. CDR3 sequence: CASSEAGLAGGSSYEQYF. DNA of the CDR3: TGTGCCAGCAGTGAAGCGGGTCTAGCGGGAGGGAGCTCCTACGAGCAGTACTTC.

The chain carries TRBV6-2 or TRBV6-3 and TRBJ2-1; 13 bases are shared with TRBD2. The CDR3 sequence is 15 residues long. Germline V CDR1 and CDR2: MNHEY, SVGEGT. The V gene end was trimmed by 5 bases and the J gene end by 8 bases; junction bases not matched to a gene: 6. The CDR3 sequence: CASSLGTSGKDEQFF. The CDR3, as DNA: TGTGCCAGCAGTCTGGGGACTAGCGGGAAAGATGAGCAGTTCTTC.

The J gene is TRBJ1-2, the V gene TRBV5-4, with TRBD1 identical over 8 bases. CDR3 size: 14 residues. The germline V gene encodes CDR1 SGHNT and CDR2 YYREEE (reference sequence). Trimming removed 4 bases from V and 2 bases from J; junction bases left unmatched: 4. Written as DNA, the CDR3 is TGTGCCAGCAGCGCGGGACAGGAGAACTATGGCTACACCTTC. It is translated as CASSAGQENYGYTF.

The V gene is TRBV2, the J gene TRBJ1-2; the match to TRBD1 covers 8 bases. CDR3 size: 15 residues. V shed 5 bases and J 4 bases; nucleotides not matched to a gene: 9. CDR1 SNHLY and CDR2 FYNNEI come from the germline V gene. CDR3 protein: CASSLQDRVIYGYTF. Here the CDR3 DNA reads TGTGCCAGCAGTTTACAGGACAGGGTTATCTATGGCTACACCTTC. Looking up the rest from reference TRBV2 and TRBJ1-2 gives the full variable domain: EPEVTQTPSHQVTQMGQEVILRCVPISNHLYFYWYRQILGQKVEFLVSFYNNEISEKSEIFDDQFSVERPDGSNFTLKIRSTKLEDSAMYFCASSLQDRVIYGYTFGSGTRLTVV.

V gene TRBV4-3 combines with J gene TRBJ2-1; D not certain. The CDR3 has 12 residues. Germline assignment: CDR1 LGHNA and CDR2 YSLEER. The V gene lost 2 bases and the J gene lost 7 bases, with 6 bases spanning the gap. In DNA, the CDR3 is TGCGCCAGCAGCCAACCCCCAAATGAGCAGTTCTTC. This translates into CASSQPPNEQFF.

The chain employs TRBV5-4 and TRBJ2-5, with a weak D call TRBD2 (6 bases). The length of the CDR3 is 13 residues. Trimming left V 4 bases short and J 4 bases short, with 11 bases between. Germline V lookup: CDR1 SGHNT, CDR2 YYREEE (reference sequence). CDR3 sequence (DNA): TGTGCCAGCAGCCCGGGAGCTCCAGAGACCCAGTACTTC. Translated: CASSPGAPETQYF.

The V and J genes are TRBV12-5 and TRBJ1-3; a weak D match, TRBD1 (5 bases). CDR1 and CDR2 from the germline V gene are LGHNT and FRNRAP. V dropped 1 base and J dropped 2 bases, with 6 bases sitting between them. The CDR3 loop spans 14 amino acids. The DNA of the CDR3 is TGTGCTAGTGGTTTGGGGGGGGCTGGAAACACCATATATTTT. It encodes CASGLGGAGNTIYF.

The gene calls are TRBV19 and TRBJ2-7; maybe TRBD1 (6 bases). Trimming stripped 10 bases from V and 0 bases from J, with 10 bases between. CDR3 length: 12 residues. The germline V gene encodes CDR1 LNHDA and CDR2 SQIVND (reference sequence). The CDR3 spells CATAGASYEQYF. CDR3 bases: TGTGCCACCGCAGGGGCCTCCTACGAGCAGTACTTC. The entire variable domain, with the rest obtained from reference TRBV19 and TRBJ2-7, is as follows: DGGITQSPKYLFRKEGQNVTLSCEQNLNHDAMYWYRQDPGQGLRLIYYSQIVNDFQKGDIAEGYSVSREKKESFPLTVTSAQKNPTAFYLCATAGASYEQYFGPGTRLTVT.

This clone was counted only a few times. The chain combines TRBV7-9 with TRBJ2-1; 14 bases agree with TRBD2. The CDR3 consists of 15 residues. Trimming cost V 5 bases and J 8 bases; bases outside gene matches: 5. The germline CDR1 and CDR2 sequences are SEHNR and FQNEAQ (reference sequence). Here the CDR3 reads CASSPGLAGEDEQFF. The CDR3 DNA follows: TGTGCCAGCAGCCCGGGACTAGCGGGAGAGGATGAGCAGTTCTTC.

The chain is built from TRBV12-3 or TRBV12-4 and TRBJ2-1; no clear D. Trimming took 3 bases from V and 5 from J, leaving 5 bases between them. The CDR3 is 12 residues long. DNA for the CDR3: TGTGCCAGCAGTTTTAGTGACAATGAGCAGTTCTTC. As protein: CASSFSDNEQFF.

The V gene is TRBV18, the J gene TRBJ2-6; D remains ambiguous. Germline V CDR1 and CDR2: KGHSH, LQKENI. This CDR3 is built from 20 residues. V lost 3 bases and J 0 bases, leaving 21 bases between the germline ends. The CDR3 is CASSPILPAQSLSGANVLTF. In DNA, the CDR3 is TGTGCCAGCTCACCGATACTCCCGGCCCAGAGTCTCTCTGGGGCCAACGTCCTGACTTTC.

The rearrangement uses TRBV7-9 and TRBJ2-6; unclear D gene. The CDR3 is made up of 15 amino acids. The V and J ends lost 5 bases and 0 bases respectively, with 8 bases between them. CDR1 and CDR2 from the germline V gene are SEHNR and FQNEAQ (reference sequence). The CDR3 DNA sequence: TGTGCCAGCAGCCTCGCGCGCTCTGGGGCCAACGTCCTGACTTTC. Translating gives CASSLARSGANVLTF.

The rearrangement links TRBV7-3 to TRBJ2-2; D is uncertain. The CDR3 consists of 15 residues. The V end lost 2 bases, the J end lost 6 bases, and 13 bases lay between the germline ends. Germline V CDR1 and CDR2: SGHTA, FQGTGA. CDR3 amino acids: CASSLQPSLAGELFF. The DNA for the CDR3 is TGTGCCAGCAGCTTACAGCCTAGTCTAGCCGGGGAGCTGTTTTTT.

The chain has TRBV6-5 and TRBJ2-3, with a possible D match to TRBD2 (6 bases). CDR3 length: 13 residues. The V end was cut by 7 bases, the J end by 6 bases, with 14 bases between. The V gene's germline CDR1 is MNHEY and CDR2 SVGAGI. The CDR3 loop reads CASTGSLSDTQYF. CDR3 DNA sequence: TGTGCCAGCACCGGGAGCCTCTCCGATACGCAGTATTTT.

The chain employs TRBV29-1 and TRBJ1-2; D is perhaps TRBD1 (5 bases). The germline CDR1 and CDR2 sequences are SQVTM and ANQGSEA. The CDR3 is made up of 14 amino acids. Trimming removed 6 bases at V and 7 bases at J, with 21 bases between. CDR3 in DNA: TGCAGCGTGGGCCTAGGTAGACAGTTAGGTGGCTACACCTTC. Its translation: CSVGLGRQLGGYTF. Drawing the rest from reference TRBV29-1 and TRBJ1-2, the complete variable domain is SAVISQKPSRDICQRGTSLTIQCQVDSQVTMMFWYRQQPGQSLTLIATANQGSEATYESGFVIDKFPISRPNLTFSTLTVSNMSPEDSSIYLCSVGLGRQLGGYTFGSGTRLTVV.

The chain links TRBV7-2 to TRBJ1-1; 8 bases are a match to TRBD1. With 2 bases clipped from V and 4 bases from J, the junction kept 6 bases outside the gene matches. This CDR3 is 15 amino acids long. Germline V gene lookup returns CDR1 SGHTA and CDR2 FQGNSA. The chain's CDR3 is CASSLSRGRATEAFF. CDR3 coding DNA: TGTGCCAGCAGCTTAAGCAGGGGGCGGGCCACTGAAGCTTTCTTT.

The J gene is TRBJ1-2, the V gene TRBV7-9, with a possible D match to TRBD1 (5 bases). The V gene lost 5 bases and the J gene lost 8 bases, with 21 bases spanning the gap. Per germline, CDR1 SEHNR and CDR2 FQNEAQ (reference sequence). The CDR3 loop spans 15 amino acids. This chain's CDR3 is CASSEGGRAGRGYTF. The CDR3 DNA follows: TGTGCCAGCAGCGAAGGTGGCAGGGCAGGTCGAGGCTACACCTTC.